Below, one T cell receptor beta chain is given with its context. What it binds is unknown. The source of the sample is a study of blood T cells in healthy people across ages. Study observations and caveats: Getting older went along with TCR beta diversity per million T cells dropping roughly linearly. Naive and antigen-experienced cells could not be conclusively compared, given unsorted PBMCs.

It was with a sample-barcoded 5' primer and a J-beta primer mix that a second PCR of about 6 to 12 cycles was run. Each of the cDNA molecules was tagged by a template-switch adaptor with 12 random nucleotides. TCRdb re-derived calls from the 5' RACE reads in MiXCR, one entry per CDR3 protein. The data hold about 830,000 distinct CDR3 sequences, with roughly 64% observed a single time. Individuals who donated were healthy Caucasians from Russia aged roughly 6 to 90. The CDR3 runs 15 residues. Germline V CDR1 and CDR2: MDHEN, SYDVKM. With V trimmed by 5 bases and J by 3 bases, 3 bases remained unmatched.

The source of this sequence is a man younger than 40 in good health. Sequencing was carried out using blood. This chain links TRBV28 with TRBJ2-4; 11 nucleotides align to TRBD2. CDR3 coding DNA: TGTGCCAGCAGTCCGGGGACTAGCGGCAAAAACATTCAGTACTTC. This codes for CASSPGTSGKNIQYF.